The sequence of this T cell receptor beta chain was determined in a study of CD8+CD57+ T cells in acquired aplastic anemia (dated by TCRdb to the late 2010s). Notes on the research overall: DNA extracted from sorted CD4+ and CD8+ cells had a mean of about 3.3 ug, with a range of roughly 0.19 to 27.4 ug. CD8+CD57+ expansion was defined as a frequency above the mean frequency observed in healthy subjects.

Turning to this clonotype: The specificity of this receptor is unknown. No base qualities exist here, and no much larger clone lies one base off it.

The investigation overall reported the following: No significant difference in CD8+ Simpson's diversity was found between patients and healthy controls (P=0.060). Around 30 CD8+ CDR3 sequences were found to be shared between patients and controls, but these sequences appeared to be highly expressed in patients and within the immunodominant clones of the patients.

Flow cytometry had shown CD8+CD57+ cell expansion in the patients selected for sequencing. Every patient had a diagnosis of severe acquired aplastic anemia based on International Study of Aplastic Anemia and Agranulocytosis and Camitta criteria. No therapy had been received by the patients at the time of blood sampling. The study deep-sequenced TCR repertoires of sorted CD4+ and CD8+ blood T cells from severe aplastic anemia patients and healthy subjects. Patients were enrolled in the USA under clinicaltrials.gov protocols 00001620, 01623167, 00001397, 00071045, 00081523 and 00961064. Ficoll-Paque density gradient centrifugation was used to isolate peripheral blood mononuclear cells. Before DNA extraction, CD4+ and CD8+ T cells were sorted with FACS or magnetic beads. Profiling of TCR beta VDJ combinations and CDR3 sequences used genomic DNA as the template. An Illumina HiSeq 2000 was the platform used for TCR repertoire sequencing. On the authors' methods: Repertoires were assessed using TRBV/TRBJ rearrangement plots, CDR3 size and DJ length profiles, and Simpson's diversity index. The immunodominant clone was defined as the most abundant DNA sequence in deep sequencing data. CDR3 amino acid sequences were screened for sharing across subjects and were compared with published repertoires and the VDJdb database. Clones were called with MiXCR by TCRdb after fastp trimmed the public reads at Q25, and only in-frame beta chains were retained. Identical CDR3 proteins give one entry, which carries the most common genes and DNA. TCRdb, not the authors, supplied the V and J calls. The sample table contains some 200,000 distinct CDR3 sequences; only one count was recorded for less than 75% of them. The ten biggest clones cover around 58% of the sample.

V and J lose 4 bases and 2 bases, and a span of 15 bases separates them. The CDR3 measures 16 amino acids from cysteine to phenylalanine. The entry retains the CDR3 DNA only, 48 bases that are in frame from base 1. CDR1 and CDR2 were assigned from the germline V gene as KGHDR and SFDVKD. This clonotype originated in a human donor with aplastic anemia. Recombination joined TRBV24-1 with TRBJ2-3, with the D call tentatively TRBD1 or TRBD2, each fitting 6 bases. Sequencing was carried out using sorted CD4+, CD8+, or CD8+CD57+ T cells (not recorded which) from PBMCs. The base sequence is TGTGCCACCAGTGACTCTAGGGGGGTCAACACAGATACGCAGTATTTT. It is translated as CATSDSRGVNTDTQYF.